The 25 T cell receptor beta chains below all came from one sample that was sequenced in a study of blood T cell repertoires in COVID-19. Method: immunoSEQ multiplex PCR; TCRdb's copy keeps in-frame clones and lacks some. The table includes some 400,000 clones, around nine tenths detected once. The sample comprised peripheral blood. The receptors come from a human donor in a cohort sampled during active COVID-19.

The chain has TRBV5-1 and TRBJ1-4, with 10 bases fitting TRBD1. Germline V lookup: CDR1 SGHRS, CDR2 YFSETQ. The ends lost 3 bases at V and 8 bases at J; junction bases unmatched: 7. This CDR3 region has 15 residues. Written as DNA, the CDR3 is TGCGCCAGCAGCTCAGCCGGGACAGGGGACGAAAAACTGTTTTTT. It is translated as CASSSAGTGDEKLFF.

In nucleotides, the CDR3 is TGCGCCAGCAGCCAAAATTTGGGCGGGGGGGCCTCCGAGCAGTACTTC. Translating it yields CASSQNLGGGASEQYF. The J gene is TRBJ2-7, the V gene TRBV4-1; 9 bases align to TRBD2. Germline V CDR1 and CDR2: MGHRA, YSYEKL. V lost 2 bases and J lost 6; bases outside the gene matches: 11. The CDR3 sequence is 16 residues long.

The V and J genes are TRBV19 and TRBJ2-5, with 7 bases aligning to TRBD1. The trim removed 9 bases at V and 1 base at J, leaving 2 bases unmatched. CDR3 size: 12 residues. Germline V gives CDR1 LNHDA, CDR2 SQIVND (reference sequence). CDR3 DNA: TGTGCCAGCCGGGACAGCCAAGAGACCCAGTACTTC. It translates to CASRDSQETQYF.

J is TRBJ2-1 and V is TRBV5-5, with 7 bases fitting TRBD1. This CDR3 comprises 16 residues. Germline CDR1 reads SGHKS; CDR2 reads YYEKEE (reference sequence). J was trimmed by 4 bases and V by 4 bases; bases with no gene match: 11. CDR3 coding DNA: TGTGCCAGCAGCGAGAAAACCCAGGGGGTATACAATGAGCAGTTCTTC. Amino acid sequence: CASSEKTQGVYNEQFF.

This rearrangement joins TRBV20-1 to TRBJ2-7, with 7 bases that match TRBD1. Germline CDR1 and CDR2: DFQATT and SNEGSKA (reference sequence). CDR3 length: 13 residues. Unmatched junction bases numbered 5, after V lost 4 bases and J lost 2 bases. CDR3 coding DNA: TGCAGTGCTACTGACAGGGCACCCTACGAGCAGTACTTC. This codes for CSATDRAPYEQYF.

V gene TRBV5-1 combines with J gene TRBJ2-2; TRBD1 matches 10 bases. CDR1 SGHRS and CDR2 YFSETQ come from the germline V gene. The CDR3 loop spans 16 amino acids. V lost 4 bases and J lost 4; bases outside the gene matches: 7. CDR3 region: CASSPRQGAPTGELFF. The CDR3 DNA sequence: TGCGCCAGCAGCCCGAGACAGGGGGCGCCCACCGGGGAGCTGTTTTTT.

V gene TRBV30 combines with J gene TRBJ1-1; 7 bases fit TRBD1. Losses at the gene ends were 3 bases for V and 1 base for J; bases not matched to a gene: 8. Germline-derived CDR1 and CDR2 are GTSNPN and SVGIG (reference sequence). The CDR3 spans 15 residues. The CDR3 here is CAWRGRQGKNTEAFF. CDR3 DNA sequence: TGTGCCTGGAGGGGAAGACAGGGAAAGAACACTGAAGCTTTCTTT. The whole variable domain, filled in from reference TRBV30 and TRBJ1-1, reads SQTIHQWPATLVQPVGSPLSLECTVEGTSNPNLYWYRQAAGRGLQLLFYSVGIGQISSEVPQNLSASRPQDRQFILSSKKLLLSDSGFYLCAWRGRQGKNTEAFFGQGTRLTVV.

The V call is TRBV6-5, the J call TRBJ2-3; D is possibly TRBD2 (5 bases). Germline V lookup: CDR1 MNHEY, CDR2 SVGAGI. CDR3 length: 14 residues. The ends were cut back, 7 bases at V and 3 bases at J, with 14 bases in the middle. The CDR3 loop reads CASTEKLETDTQYF. CDR3 coding DNA: TGTGCCAGCACCGAAAAACTAGAAACAGATACGCAGTATTTT.

This chain uses TRBV5-5 with TRBJ1-2; possibly TRBD1 for D (5 bases). Trimming took 0 bases from V and 3 from J, leaving 9 bases between them. The CDR3 sequence is 14 residues long. Germline assignment: CDR1 SGHKS and CDR2 YYEKEE (reference sequence). The CDR3 DNA sequence: TGTGCCAGCAGCTTGGCCCCGGGGGACTATGGCTACACCTTC. Translation gives CASSLAPGDYGYTF.

The chain combines TRBV27 with TRBJ1-1; a weak D match, TRBD1 (5 bases). The ends were cut back, 7 bases at V and 1 base at J, with 19 bases in the middle. CDR1 and CDR2 (germline): MNHEY, SMNVEV (reference sequence). This CDR3 is 16 amino acids long. CDR3 sequence (DNA): TGTGCCAGCATCTATATGGGAGGGGCGAGGAACACTGAAGCTTTCTTT. Amino acids: CASIYMGGARNTEAFF.

This clone was picked up a small number of times. The chain is built from TRBV7-9 and TRBJ1-1; maybe TRBD1 (5 bases). CDR1 and CDR2 (germline): SEHNR, FQNEAQ (reference sequence). The V end lost 5 bases, the J end lost 0 bases, and 16 bases lay between the germline ends. This CDR3 region has 16 residues. CDR3 nucleotide sequence: TGTGCCAGCAGCCCCACAAGGGGATGGATGAACACTGAAGCTTTCTTT. Its translation: CASSPTRGWMNTEAFF.

The chain has TRBV27 and TRBJ2-4; the D gene is possibly TRBD2 (5 bases). Trimming removed 7 bases from V and 5 bases from J, with 12 bases in between. The CDR3 is 13 amino acids. Germline CDR1 MNHEY, CDR2 SMNVEV (reference sequence). The CDR3 protein is CASKRAGENIQYF. The CDR3 DNA follows: TGTGCCAGCAAACGCGCCGGGGAAAACATTCAGTACTTC.

The J gene is TRBJ2-3, the V gene TRBV7-6; weak D call: TRBD2 (5 bases). CDR1 SGHVS and CDR2 FNYEAQ come from the germline V gene. V lost 5 bases and J 1 base, leaving 13 bases between the germline ends. The CDR3 spans 15 residues. The CDR3 sequence: CASSKRASGTDTQYF. In DNA, the CDR3 is TGTGCCAGCAGCAAGAGGGCTTCGGGCACAGATACGCAGTATTTT. Full variable domain (rest looked up from reference TRBV7-6 and TRBJ2-3): GAGVSQSPRYKVTKRGQDVALRCDPISGHVSLYWYRQALGQGPEFLTYFNYEAQQDKSGLPNDRFSAERPEGSISTLTIQRTEQRDSAMYRCASSKRASGTDTQYFGPGTRLTVL.

This chain connects TRBV12-2 to TRBJ2-7; the table gives TRBD2 as D, unverified against the DNA. TRBV12-2 is a recognized pseudogene. The CDR3 length is 19 residues. The CDR3 coding sequence is TGTGCAAGTCGCCCAAAAGTGAGCGAGAGAAACATTCTTTCCTACGAGCAGTACTTC. It encodes CASRPKVSERNILSYEQYF.

CDR3 nucleotide sequence: TGTGCCAGCTCACCCGACAGGGGAAACACTGAAGCTTTCTTT. Its protein product is CASSPDRGNTEAFF. V is TRBV18 and J is TRBJ1-1; 8 bases are shared with TRBD1. CDR3 length equals 14 residues. Looked up from germline, CDR1 is KGHSH and CDR2 is LQKENI. Trimming removed 3 bases from V and 2 bases from J; junction bases left unmatched: 2.

The chain is built from TRBV4-1 and TRBJ1-1, with D unresolved. Germline V CDR1 and CDR2: MGHRA, YSYEKL. V dropped 0 bases and J dropped 8 bases, with 19 bases sitting between them. The CDR3 has 16 amino acids. In nucleotides, the CDR3 is TGCGCCAGCAGCCAAGACTTTGGAACAGAGACAAGGGAAGCTTTCTTT. Translating gives CASSQDFGTETREAFF.

The chain is built from TRBV30 and TRBJ2-7; D is perhaps TRBD2 (6 bases). CDR1 and CDR2 from the germline V gene are GTSNPN and SVGIG (reference sequence). V was clipped by 7 bases and J by 2 bases, with 9 bases between them. The CDR3 sequence is 11 residues long. CDR3 loop: CASRGPYEQYF. The CDR3, as DNA: TGTGCCTCGCGGGGTCCCTACGAGCAGTACTTC.

The chain joins TRBV30 to TRBJ1-1, with 7 bases identical to TRBD1. The CDR3 extends over 13 amino acids. J was trimmed by 3 bases and V by 2 bases; bases with no gene match: 3. Germline loops: CDR1 GTSNPN, CDR2 SVGIG (reference sequence). The CDR3 spells CAWSNDRDTEAFF. As DNA, the CDR3 is TGTGCCTGGAGTAATGACAGGGACACTGAAGCTTTCTTT.

The chain links TRBV4-1 to TRBJ1-5; 9 bases line up with TRBD1. Losses at the gene ends were 1 base for V and 4 bases for J; bases not matched to a gene: 5. The CDR3 runs 16 residues. Germline loops: CDR1 MGHRA, CDR2 YSYEKL. Here the CDR3 DNA reads TGCGCCAGCAGCCAAGCCTCGGGACAGGGTAATCAGCCCCAGCATTTT. Protein: CASSQASGQGNQPQHF.

The genes are TRBV24-1 and TRBJ2-2; 11 bases agree with TRBD2. The ends lost 2 bases at V and 1 base at J; junction bases unmatched: 8. CDR1 and CDR2 (germline): KGHDR, SFDVKD. This CDR3 region has 19 residues. CDR3 sequence reads: CATSDSSGRTTLNTGELFF. The CDR3 DNA sequence: TGTGCCACCAGTGATTCTAGCGGGAGGACAACCCTGAACACCGGGGAGCTGTTTTTT.

The genes are TRBV19 and TRBJ2-7, with TRBD1 as a possible D gene (6 bases). Germline V CDR1 and CDR2: LNHDA, SQIVND (reference sequence). Trimming pared 5 bases from V and 6 bases from J, leaving 14 bases between. The CDR3 is made up of 13 amino acids. The CDR3 sequence is CASSSQQGGEQYF. DNA for the CDR3: TGTGCCAGTAGTTCGCAACAGGGCGGCGAGCAGTACTTC.

The chain carries TRBV5-5 and TRBJ1-6; 7 positions match TRBD1. The J segment lost 5 bases and the V segment lost 3 bases, leaving 8 bases of the junction unmatched. This CDR3 has 16 amino acids. Per germline, CDR1 SGHKS and CDR2 YYEKEE (reference sequence). CDR3 amino acids: CASSSGGGLHNSPLHF. The CDR3 DNA reads TGTGCCAGCAGCTCGGGAGGGGGCCTTCATAATTCACCCCTCCACTTT.

This clone was picked up one time. The gene calls are TRBV7-8 and TRBJ2-1; 12 nucleotides line up with TRBD2. This CDR3 is built from 19 residues. The V gene end was trimmed by 4 bases and the J gene end by 9 bases; junction bases not matched to a gene: 19. From germline, CDR1 is SGHVS and CDR2 FQNEAQ. The CDR3 bases are TGTGCCAGCAGCTCATCCCCGACTAGCGGGAGATATTGGACGGCTGAGCAGTTCTTC. Translating gives CASSSSPTSGRYWTAEQFF.

This clone has more than one count but fewer than ten. The chain has TRBV30 and TRBJ1-2; D ambiguous. The CDR3 runs to 12 residues. CDR1 and CDR2 (germline): GTSNPN, SVGIG (reference sequence). Trimming pared 2 bases from V and 6 bases from J, leaving 10 bases between. This CDR3 reads CAWSLRFNGYTF. The DNA for the CDR3 is TGTGCCTGGAGTCTCAGGTTTAATGGCTACACCTTC.

CDR3 bases: TGTGCCAGCAGCTTTGGTCGGGGGCAGCCCCAGCATTTT. Its protein is CASSFGRGQPQHF. The chain employs TRBV5-8 and TRBJ1-5; tentatively, D is TRBD1 (5 bases). In germline, CDR1 is SGHTS, CDR2 YDEGEE. Trimming cost V 2 bases and J 7 bases, with 10 bases left between them. There are 13 residues in the CDR3.